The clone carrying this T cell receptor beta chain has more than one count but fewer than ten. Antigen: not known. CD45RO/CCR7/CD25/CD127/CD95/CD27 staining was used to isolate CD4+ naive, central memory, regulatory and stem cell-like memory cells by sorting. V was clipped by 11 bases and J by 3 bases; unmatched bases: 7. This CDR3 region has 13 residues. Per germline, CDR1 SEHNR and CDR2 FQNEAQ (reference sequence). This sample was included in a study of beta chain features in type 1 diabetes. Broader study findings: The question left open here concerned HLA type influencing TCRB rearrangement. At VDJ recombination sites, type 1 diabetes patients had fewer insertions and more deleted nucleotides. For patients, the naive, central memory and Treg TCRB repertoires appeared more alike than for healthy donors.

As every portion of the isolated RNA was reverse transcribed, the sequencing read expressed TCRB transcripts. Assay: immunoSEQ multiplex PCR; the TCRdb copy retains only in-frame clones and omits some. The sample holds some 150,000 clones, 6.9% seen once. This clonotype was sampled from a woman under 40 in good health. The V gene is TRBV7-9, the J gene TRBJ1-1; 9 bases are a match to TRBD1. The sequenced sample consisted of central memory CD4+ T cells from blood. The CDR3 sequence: CAGSGQGYTEAFF. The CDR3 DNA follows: TGTGCCGGCTCGGGACAGGGCTACACTGAAGCTTTCTTT.